The clone carrying this T cell receptor (beta chain) was recorded a few times. CDR3 length: 13 amino acids. V gave up 2 bases and J gave up 6 bases, with 11 bases separating them. In germline, CDR1 is SGHVS, CDR2 FQNEAQ. The data derive from a study of type 1 regulatory T cells. On the study more broadly: T-allo10 is a Tr1-enriched, alloantigen-specific CD4 T cell product made in vitro.

TCRdb processed the reads anew with MiXCR; each CDR3 protein has one entry. Found here are 80,000 to 100,000 distinct CDR3 sequences, roughly a third of them singletons; the top ten hold roughly 2.2%. This sequence originates from a human donor in good health. V and J are TRBV7-8 and TRBJ2-7, with a tentative D call TRBD1 (5 bases). Input material: CD4+ T cells, either the whole sample or a sorted fraction (not recorded which). CDR3 loop: CASSLQGWGEQYF. Here the CDR3 DNA reads TGTGCCAGCAGCTTACAGGGATGGGGCGAGCAGTACTTC.